This TCR beta chain was observed in a study of molecular identifiers for immune sequencing clone quantification. V gave up 0 bases and J gave up 0 bases, with 5 bases separating them. There are 14 residues in the CDR3. CDR1 and CDR2 (germline): MGHRA, YSYEKL. TCRdb fed the PCR reads into MiXCR, producing one record per CDR3 protein. This table holds 85,000 to 130,000 distinct CDR3 sequences, 36% found once. Comments on this clonotype: The CDR3 end shows no conserved phenylalanine or tryptophan, and so a read error is likely.

V gene TRBV4-1 combines with J gene TRBJ1-1; no firm D call. The sample was naive CD8+ T cells from blood, with Jurkat cell RNA spiked in. Subset indicated: FACS-sorted CD8+CD4-CCR7+CD45RA+ naive T cells. The sequence was collected from a human donor in good health. Some libraries in this study had Jurkat cell RNA spiked in. CDR3 in amino acids: CASSQDILNTEAFL. CDR3 coding DNA: TGCGCCAGCAGCCAAGACATACTGAACACTGAAGCTTTCCTT.